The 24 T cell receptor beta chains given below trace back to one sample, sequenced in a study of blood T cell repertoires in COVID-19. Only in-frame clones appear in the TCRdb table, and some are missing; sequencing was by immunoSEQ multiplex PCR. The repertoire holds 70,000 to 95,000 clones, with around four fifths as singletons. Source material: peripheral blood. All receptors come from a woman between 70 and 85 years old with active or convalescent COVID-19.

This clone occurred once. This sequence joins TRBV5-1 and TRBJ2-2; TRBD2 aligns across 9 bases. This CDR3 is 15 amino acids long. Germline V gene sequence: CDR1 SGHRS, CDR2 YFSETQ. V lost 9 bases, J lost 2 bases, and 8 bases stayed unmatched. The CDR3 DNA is TGCGCCACCCAGGAGCGGGGGGACAACACCGGGGAGCTGTTTTTT. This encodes CATQERGDNTGELFF. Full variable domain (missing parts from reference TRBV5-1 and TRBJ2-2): KAGVTQTPRYLIKTRGQQVTLSCSPISGHRSVSWYQQTPGQGLQFLFEYFSETQRNKGNFPGRFSGRQFSNSRSEMNVSTLELGDSALYLCATQERGDNTGELFFGEGSRLTVL.

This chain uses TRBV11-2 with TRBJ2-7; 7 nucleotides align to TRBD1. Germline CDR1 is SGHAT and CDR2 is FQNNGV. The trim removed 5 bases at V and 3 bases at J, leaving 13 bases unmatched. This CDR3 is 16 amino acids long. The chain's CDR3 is CASSPLRTGVLYEQYF. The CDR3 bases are TGTGCCAGCAGCCCCCTCCGAACAGGGGTCCTCTACGAGCAGTACTTC. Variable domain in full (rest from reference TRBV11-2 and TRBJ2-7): EAGVAQSPRYKIIEKRQSVAFWCNPISGHATLYWYQQILGQGPKLLIQFQNNGVVDDSQLPKDRFSAERLKGVDSTLKIQPAKLEDSAVYLCASSPLRTGVLYEQYFGPGTRLTVT.

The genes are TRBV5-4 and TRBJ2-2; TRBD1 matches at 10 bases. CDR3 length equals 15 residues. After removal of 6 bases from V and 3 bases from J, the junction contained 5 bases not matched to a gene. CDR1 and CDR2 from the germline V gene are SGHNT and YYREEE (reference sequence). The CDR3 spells CASNAGTGDTGELFF. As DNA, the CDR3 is TGTGCCAGCAACGCCGGGACAGGGGACACCGGGGAGCTGTTTTTT.

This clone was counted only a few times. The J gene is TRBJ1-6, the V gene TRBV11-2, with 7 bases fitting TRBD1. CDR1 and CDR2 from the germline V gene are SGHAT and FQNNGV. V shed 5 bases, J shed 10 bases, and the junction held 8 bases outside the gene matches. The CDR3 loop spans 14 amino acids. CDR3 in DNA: TGTGCCAGCAGCATCGGACAGGTCAACTCACCCCTCCACTTT. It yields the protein CASSIGQVNSPLHF.

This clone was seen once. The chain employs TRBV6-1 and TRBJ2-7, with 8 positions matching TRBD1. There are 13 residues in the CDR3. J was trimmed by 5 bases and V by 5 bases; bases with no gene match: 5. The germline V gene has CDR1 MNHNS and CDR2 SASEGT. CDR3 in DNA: TGTGCCAGCAGTTTACAGGGGGAGGACGAGCAGTACTTC. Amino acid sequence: CASSLQGEDEQYF.

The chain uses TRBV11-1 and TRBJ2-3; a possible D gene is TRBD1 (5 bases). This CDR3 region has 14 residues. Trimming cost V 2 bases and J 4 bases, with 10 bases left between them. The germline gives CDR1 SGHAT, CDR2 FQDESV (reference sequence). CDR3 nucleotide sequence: TGTGCCAGCAGCTTAATGTGGGGCGCAGATACGCAGTATTTT. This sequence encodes CASSLMWGADTQYF.

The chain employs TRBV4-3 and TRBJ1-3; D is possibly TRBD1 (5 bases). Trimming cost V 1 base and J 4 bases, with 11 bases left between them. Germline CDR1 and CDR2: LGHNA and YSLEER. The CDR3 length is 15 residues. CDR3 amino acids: CASSQAAGSGNTIYF. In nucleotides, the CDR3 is TGCGCCAGCAGCCAAGCGGCAGGGTCAGGAAACACCATATATTTT.

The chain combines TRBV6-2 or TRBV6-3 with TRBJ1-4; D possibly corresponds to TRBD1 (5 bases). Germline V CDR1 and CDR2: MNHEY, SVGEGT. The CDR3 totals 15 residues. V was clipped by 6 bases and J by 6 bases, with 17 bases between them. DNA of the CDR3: TGTGCCAGCAGGCCTGGGCGACAGAAAGATGAAAAACTGTTTTTT. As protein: CASRPGRQKDEKLFF.

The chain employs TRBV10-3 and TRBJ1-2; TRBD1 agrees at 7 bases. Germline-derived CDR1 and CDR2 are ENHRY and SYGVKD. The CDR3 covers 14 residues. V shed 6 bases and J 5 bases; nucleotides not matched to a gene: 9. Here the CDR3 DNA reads TGTGCCATCAGAAGACAGGGAATGAGGTATGGCTACACCTTC. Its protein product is CAIRRQGMRYGYTF.

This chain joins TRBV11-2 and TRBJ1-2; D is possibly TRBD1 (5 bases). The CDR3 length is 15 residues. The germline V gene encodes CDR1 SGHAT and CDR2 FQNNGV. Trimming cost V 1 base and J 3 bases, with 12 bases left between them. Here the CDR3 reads CASSLARGFDYGYTF. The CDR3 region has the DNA TGTGCCAGCAGCTTAGCGCGGGGGTTTGACTATGGCTACACCTTC.

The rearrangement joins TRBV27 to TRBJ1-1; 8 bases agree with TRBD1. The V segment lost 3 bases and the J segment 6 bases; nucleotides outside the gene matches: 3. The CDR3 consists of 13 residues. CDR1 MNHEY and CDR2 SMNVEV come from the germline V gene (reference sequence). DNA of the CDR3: TGTGCCAGCAGTTTCAGGGGGCCCGCTGAAGCTTTCTTT. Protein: CASSFRGPAEAFF.

The CDR3: CASSFSGQTNTGELFF. CDR3 bases: TGTGCCAGCAGTTTCTCCGGACAGACGAACACCGGGGAGCTGTTTTTT. J is TRBJ2-2 and V is TRBV27, with a possible D match to TRBD1 (6 bases). CDR1 MNHEY and CDR2 SMNVEV come from the germline V gene (reference sequence). Trimming left V 3 bases short and J 0 bases short, with 11 bases between. The CDR3 is 16 residues long.

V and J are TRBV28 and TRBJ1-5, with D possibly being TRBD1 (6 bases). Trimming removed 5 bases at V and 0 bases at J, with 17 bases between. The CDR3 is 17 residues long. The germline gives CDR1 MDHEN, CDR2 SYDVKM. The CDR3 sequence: CASSVERQVYSNQPQHF. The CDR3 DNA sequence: TGTGCCAGCAGTGTAGAAAGACAGGTGTATAGCAATCAGCCCCAGCATTTT.

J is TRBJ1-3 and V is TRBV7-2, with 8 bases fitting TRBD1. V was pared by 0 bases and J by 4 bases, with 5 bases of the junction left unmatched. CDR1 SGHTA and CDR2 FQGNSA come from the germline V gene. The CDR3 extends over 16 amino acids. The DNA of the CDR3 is TGTGCCAGCAGCTTAGCTCAGACAGGGGCAGGAAACACCATATATTTT. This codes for CASSLAQTGAGNTIYF.

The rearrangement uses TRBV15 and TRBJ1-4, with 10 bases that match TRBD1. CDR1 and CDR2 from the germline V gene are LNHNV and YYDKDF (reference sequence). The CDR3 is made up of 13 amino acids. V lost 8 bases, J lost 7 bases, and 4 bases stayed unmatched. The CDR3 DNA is TGTGCCACCGGGCGGGACAGGGGTGAAAAACTGTTTTTT. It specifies CATGRDRGEKLFF.

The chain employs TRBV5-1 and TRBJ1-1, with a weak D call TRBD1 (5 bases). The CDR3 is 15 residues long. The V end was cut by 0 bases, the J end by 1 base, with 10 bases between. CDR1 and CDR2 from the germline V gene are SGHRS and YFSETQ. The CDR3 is CASSLVGPKNTEAFF. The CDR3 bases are TGCGCCAGCAGCTTGGTGGGGCCCAAGAACACTGAAGCTTTCTTT.

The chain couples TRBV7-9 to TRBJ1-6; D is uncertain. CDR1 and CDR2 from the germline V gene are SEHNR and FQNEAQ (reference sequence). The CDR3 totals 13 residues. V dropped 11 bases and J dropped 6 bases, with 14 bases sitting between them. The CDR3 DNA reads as TGTGCCGGGGAGGGAGTACTTAATTCACCCCTCCACTTT. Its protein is CAGEGVLNSPLHF.

In DNA, the CDR3 is TGTGCCACCATTCTTTTGCGGGGGAGCACAGATACGCAGTATTTT. Its translation is CATILLRGSTDTQYF. The chain carries TRBV7-8 and TRBJ2-3; 7 bases are a match to TRBD2. The CDR3 contains 15 residues. Per germline, CDR1 SGHVS and CDR2 FQNEAQ. J gave up 0 bases and V 10 bases, and 10 bases lay outside the gene matches.

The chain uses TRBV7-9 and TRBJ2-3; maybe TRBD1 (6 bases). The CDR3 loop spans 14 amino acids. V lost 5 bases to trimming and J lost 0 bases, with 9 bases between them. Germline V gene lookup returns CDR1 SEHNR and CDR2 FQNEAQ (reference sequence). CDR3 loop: CASSPGTSTDTQYF. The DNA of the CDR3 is TGTGCCAGCAGCCCCGGGACAAGCACAGATACGCAGTATTTT.

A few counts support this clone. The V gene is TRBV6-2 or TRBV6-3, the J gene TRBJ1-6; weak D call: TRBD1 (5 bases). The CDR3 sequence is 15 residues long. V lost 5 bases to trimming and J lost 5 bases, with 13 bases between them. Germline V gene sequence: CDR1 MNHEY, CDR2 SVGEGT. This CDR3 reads CASSTGLGNNSPLHF. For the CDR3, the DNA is TGTGCCAGCAGTACGGGACTTGGAAATAATTCACCCCTCCACTTT.

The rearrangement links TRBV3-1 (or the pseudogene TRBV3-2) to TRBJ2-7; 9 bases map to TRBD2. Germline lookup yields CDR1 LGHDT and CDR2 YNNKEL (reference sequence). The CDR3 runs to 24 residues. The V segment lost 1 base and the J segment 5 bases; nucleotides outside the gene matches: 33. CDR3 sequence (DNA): TGTGCCAGCAGCCAAGTAGGGGTCAGGCTAGCGGGACATCTTCCGACGAGGGGTCTCCACGAGCAGTACTTC. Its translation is CASSQVGVRLAGHLPTRGLHEQYF.

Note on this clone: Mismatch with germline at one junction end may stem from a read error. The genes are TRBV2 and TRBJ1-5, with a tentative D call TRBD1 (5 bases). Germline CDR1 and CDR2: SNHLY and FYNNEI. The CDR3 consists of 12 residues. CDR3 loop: CASSQGNQPQHF. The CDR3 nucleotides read TGTGCCAGCAGCCAGGGCAACCAGCCCCAGCATTTT.

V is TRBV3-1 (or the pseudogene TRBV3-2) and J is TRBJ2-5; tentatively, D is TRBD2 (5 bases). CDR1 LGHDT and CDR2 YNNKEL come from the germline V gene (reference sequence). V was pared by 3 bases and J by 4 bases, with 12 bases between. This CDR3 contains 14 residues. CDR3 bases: TGTGCCAGCAGCCACCGGGGTATTAGAGAGACCCAGTACTTC. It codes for CASSHRGIRETQYF.

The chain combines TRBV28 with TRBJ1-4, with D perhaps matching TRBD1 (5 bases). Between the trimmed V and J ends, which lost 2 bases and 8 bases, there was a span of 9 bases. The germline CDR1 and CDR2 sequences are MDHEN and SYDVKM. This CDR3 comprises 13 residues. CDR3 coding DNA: TGTGCCAGCAGTTTAGGCAGGGTGGAAAAACTGTTTTTT. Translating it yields CASSLGRVEKLFF.